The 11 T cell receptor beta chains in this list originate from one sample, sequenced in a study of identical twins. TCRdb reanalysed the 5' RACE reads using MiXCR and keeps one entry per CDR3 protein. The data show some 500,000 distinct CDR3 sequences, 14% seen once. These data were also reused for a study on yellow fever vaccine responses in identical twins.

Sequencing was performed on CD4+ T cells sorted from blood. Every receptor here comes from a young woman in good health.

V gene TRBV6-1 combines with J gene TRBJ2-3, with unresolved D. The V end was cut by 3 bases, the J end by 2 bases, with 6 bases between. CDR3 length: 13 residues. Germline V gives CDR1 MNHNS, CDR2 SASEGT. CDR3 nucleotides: TGTGCCAGCAGTGATATCTTCACAGATACGCAGTATTTT. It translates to CASSDIFTDTQYF.

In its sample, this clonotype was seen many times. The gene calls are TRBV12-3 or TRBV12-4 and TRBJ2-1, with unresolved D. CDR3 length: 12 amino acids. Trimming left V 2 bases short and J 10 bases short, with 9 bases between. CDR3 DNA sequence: TGTGCCAGCAGTTTAACGGAGATGGAGCAGTTCTTC. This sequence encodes CASSLTEMEQFF.

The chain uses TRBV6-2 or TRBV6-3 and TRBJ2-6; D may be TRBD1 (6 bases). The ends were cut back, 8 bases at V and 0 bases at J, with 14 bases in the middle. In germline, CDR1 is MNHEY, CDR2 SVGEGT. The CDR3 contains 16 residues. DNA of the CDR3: TGTGCCAGCGCGACAGGAACAGTCTCTGGGGCCAACGTCCTGACTTTC. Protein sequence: CASATGTVSGANVLTF.

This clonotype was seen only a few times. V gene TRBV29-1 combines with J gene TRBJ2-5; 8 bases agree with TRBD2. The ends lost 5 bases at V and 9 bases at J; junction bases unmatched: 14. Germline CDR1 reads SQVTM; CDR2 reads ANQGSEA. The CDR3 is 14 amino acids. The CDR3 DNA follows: TGCAGCGTTACTGGGGCCGGGGGGGCCCTGGCCCAGTACTTC. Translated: CSVTGAGGALAQYF. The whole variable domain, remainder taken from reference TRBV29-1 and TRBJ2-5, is SAVISQKPSRDICQRGTSLTIQCQVDSQVTMMFWYRQQPGQSLTLIATANQGSEATYESGFVIDKFPISRPNLTFSTLTVSNMSPEDSSIYLCSVTGAGGALAQYFGPGTRLLVL.

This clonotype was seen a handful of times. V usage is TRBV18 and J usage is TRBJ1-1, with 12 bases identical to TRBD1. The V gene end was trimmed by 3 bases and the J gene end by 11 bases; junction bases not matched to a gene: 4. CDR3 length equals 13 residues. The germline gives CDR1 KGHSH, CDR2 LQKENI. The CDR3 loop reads CASSPRDRGPAFF. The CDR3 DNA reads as TGTGCCAGCTCACCGAGGGACAGGGGGCCGGCTTTCTTT.

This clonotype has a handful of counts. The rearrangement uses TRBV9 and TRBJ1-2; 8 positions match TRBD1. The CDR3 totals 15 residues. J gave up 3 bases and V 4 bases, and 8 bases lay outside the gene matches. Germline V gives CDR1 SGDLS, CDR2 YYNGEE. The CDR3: CASSPQGQGDYGYTF. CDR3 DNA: TGTGCCAGCAGCCCCCAAGGACAGGGAGACTATGGCTACACCTTC.

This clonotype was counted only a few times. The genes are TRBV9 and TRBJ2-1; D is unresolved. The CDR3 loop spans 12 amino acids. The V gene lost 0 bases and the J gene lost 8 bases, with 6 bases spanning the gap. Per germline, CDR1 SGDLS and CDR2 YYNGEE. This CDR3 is CASSVEGHEQFF. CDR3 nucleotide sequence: TGTGCCAGCAGCGTAGAAGGGCATGAGCAGTTCTTC.

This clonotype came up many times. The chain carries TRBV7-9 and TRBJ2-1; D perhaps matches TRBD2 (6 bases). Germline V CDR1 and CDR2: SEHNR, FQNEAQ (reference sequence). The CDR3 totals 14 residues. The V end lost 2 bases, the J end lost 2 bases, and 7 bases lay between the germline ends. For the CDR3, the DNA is TGTGCCAGCAGCTTATCGGGGGCCTACAATGAGCAGTTCTTC. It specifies CASSLSGAYNEQFF. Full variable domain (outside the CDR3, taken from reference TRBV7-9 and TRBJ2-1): DTGVSQNPRHKITKRGQNVTFRCDPISEHNRLYWYRQTLGQGPEFLTYFQNEAQLEKSRLLSDRFSAERPKGSFSTLEIQRTEQGDSAMYLCASSLSGAYNEQFFGPGTRLTVL.

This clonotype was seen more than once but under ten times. The chain's CDR3 is CSASPLASTDTQYF. For the CDR3, the DNA is TGCAGTGCTAGCCCCCTCGCTAGCACAGATACGCAGTATTTT. The V call is TRBV20-1, the J call TRBJ2-3; D is unclear. Germline V CDR1 and CDR2: DFQATT, SNEGSKA (reference sequence). The CDR3 loop spans 14 amino acids. V lost 3 bases to trimming and J lost 0 bases, with 10 bases between them.

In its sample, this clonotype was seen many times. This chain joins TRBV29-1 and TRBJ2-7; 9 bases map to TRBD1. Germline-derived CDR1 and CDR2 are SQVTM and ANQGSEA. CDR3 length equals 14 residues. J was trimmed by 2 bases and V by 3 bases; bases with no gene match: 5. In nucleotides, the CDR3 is TGCAGCGTTGACCCGGGACAGGGCACCTACGAGCAGTACTTC. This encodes CSVDPGQGTYEQYF.

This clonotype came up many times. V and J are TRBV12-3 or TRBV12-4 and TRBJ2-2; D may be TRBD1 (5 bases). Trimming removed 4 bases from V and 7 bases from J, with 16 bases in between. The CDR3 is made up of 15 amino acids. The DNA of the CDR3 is TGTGCCAGCAGTTATAGGGGTAGGGGTAACGGGGAGCTGTTTTTT. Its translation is CASSYRGRGNGELFF.